Following are 22 T cell receptor beta chains from one sample sequenced in a study of T cells after yellow fever vaccination. Using its own MiXCR run on the 5' RACE reads, TCRdb lists one record per CDR3 protein. The sample carries 250,000 to 400,000 distinct CDR3 sequences, about 4% recorded once. The material was PBMCs, obtained 5 days after the yellow fever booster vaccination. Receptors originate from a man aged 18 to 29 who received the YFV17D yellow fever vaccine.

This clonotype came up a few times. V is TRBV29-1 and J is TRBJ2-7, with 9 bases identical to TRBD1. The CDR3 consists of 13 residues. Germline assignment: CDR1 SQVTM and CDR2 ANQGSEA. V was clipped by 4 bases and J by 4 bases; unmatched bases: 5. The DNA for the CDR3 is TGCAGCGTTGTCGCGGGACAGGGTTACGAGCAGTACTTC. Protein sequence: CSVVAGQGYEQYF.

This clonotype was seen ten or more times. The chain has TRBV5-1 and TRBJ1-4, with 7 bases aligning to TRBD1. This CDR3 is 14 amino acids long. Trimming cost V 3 bases and J 4 bases; bases outside gene matches: 3. Germline V gene data show CDR1 as SGHRS and CDR2 as YFSETQ. This CDR3 reads CASSSTGNNEKLFF. CDR3 bases: TGCGCCAGCAGCTCGACAGGGAATAATGAAAAACTGTTTTTT. The complete variable domain, with remaining parts taken from reference TRBV5-1 and TRBJ1-4, reads KAGVTQTPRYLIKTRGQQVTLSCSPISGHRSVSWYQQTPGQGLQFLFEYFSETQRNKGNFPGRFSGRQFSNSRSEMNVSTLELGDSALYLCASSSTGNNEKLFFGSGTQLSVL.

The chain carries TRBV12-3 or TRBV12-4 and TRBJ2-3, with a possible D match to TRBD2 (6 bases). CDR3 length: 14 residues. The V end was cut by 6 bases, the J end by 5 bases, with 15 bases between. The CDR3 spells CASSSSRGVDTQYF. The DNA of the CDR3 is TGTGCCAGCAGCTCATCGCGCGGGGTAGATACGCAGTATTTT.

This clonotype was picked up a small number of times. The CDR3 spells CSAAGGLDNEQFF. The CDR3 coding sequence is TGCAGTGCTGCAGGGGGACTCGACAATGAGCAGTTCTTC. The rearrangement links TRBV20-1 to TRBJ2-1; perhaps TRBD1 as D (7 bases). Germline V lookup: CDR1 DFQATT, CDR2 SNEGSKA (reference sequence). This CDR3 has 13 amino acids. V was trimmed by 5 bases and J by 5 bases, leaving 13 bases between them.

At least ten counts were recorded for this clonotype. The chain links TRBV18 to TRBJ1-5, with 9 bases aligning to TRBD1. J gave up 0 bases and V 3 bases, and 9 bases lay outside the gene matches. Germline lookup yields CDR1 KGHSH and CDR2 LQKENI. The CDR3 length is 18 residues. CDR3 DNA sequence: TGTGCCAGCTCACCCATCGGGACAGGGCTATATAGCAATCAGCCCCAGCATTTT. It translates to CASSPIGTGLYSNQPQHF.

The chain recombines TRBV6-6 with TRBJ1-4, with 7 bases that match TRBD1. J was trimmed by 3 bases and V by 9 bases; bases with no gene match: 4. This CDR3 comprises 13 residues. Germline V gene sequence: CDR1 MNHNY, CDR2 SVGAGI (reference sequence). The CDR3 nucleotides read TGTGCCAGTGCGACAGGGTCTAATGAAAAACTGTTTTTT. Amino acid sequence: CASATGSNEKLFF.

A few counts support this clonotype. The rearrangement uses TRBV30 and TRBJ2-2; D unclear. The CDR3 runs to 14 residues. Germline loops: CDR1 GTSNPN, CDR2 SVGIG (reference sequence). The V end lost 5 bases, the J end lost 1 base, and 11 bases lay between the germline ends. CDR3 bases: TGTGCCTGGTCTAGACGGTGGAACACCGGGGAGCTGTTTTTT. It yields the protein CAWSRRWNTGELFF.

This clonotype occurred a few times. The genes are TRBV21-1 and TRBJ2-6; the table's D gene call, TRBD1, was not cross checked with the DNA. TRBV21-1 is a documented pseudogene. The CDR3 runs to 20 residues. The CDR3 DNA sequence: TGTGCCAGCAGCAAAGCGCTCAGGGGGCCGTTTCCCTCTGGGGCCAACGTCCTGACTTTC. This encodes CASSKALRGPFPSGANVLTF.

This chain connects TRBV20-1 to TRBJ1-3; D call uncertain. In germline, CDR1 is DFQATT, CDR2 SNEGSKA (reference sequence). The CDR3 runs 14 residues. Trimming took off 5 bases at V and 0 bases at J, with 11 bases between the two ends. The CDR3 sequence: CSALDSSSGNTIYF. CDR3 coding DNA: TGCAGTGCTCTCGACTCCAGCTCTGGAAACACCATATATTTT.

This clonotype was observed a handful of times. V gene TRBV6-2 or TRBV6-3 combines with J gene TRBJ2-6, with D unresolved. V lost 8 bases, J lost 0 bases, and 8 bases lay in between. Germline CDR1 MNHEY, CDR2 SVGEGT. The CDR3 is made up of 14 amino acids. This CDR3 reads CASVRGSGANVLTF. The CDR3 region has the DNA TGTGCCAGCGTTAGAGGCTCTGGGGCCAACGTCCTGACTTTC.

This chain uses TRBV7-6 with TRBJ1-2, with D possibly TRBD1 on 6 matching bases. V was cut by 0 bases and J by 2 bases, with 13 bases left in between. The CDR3 consists of 16 residues. Germline V gives CDR1 SGHVS, CDR2 FNYEAQ. CDR3 protein: CASSLAAGQLNYGYTF. CDR3 sequence (DNA): TGTGCCAGCAGCTTAGCGGCGGGACAATTAAACTATGGCTACACCTTC.

This clonotype was seen only a few times. The CDR3 bases are TGCAGCGTCGGGACGGACAGCCTAAACACTGAAGCTTTCTTT. Translated: CSVGTDSLNTEAFF. The V and J genes are TRBV29-1 and TRBJ1-1, with D tentatively TRBD1 (6 bases). The CDR3 has 14 residues. Trimming shortened V by 6 bases and J by 2 bases, and 16 bases separated the two germline ends. CDR1 SQVTM and CDR2 ANQGSEA come from the germline V gene.

The CDR3 loop is CASSFRAGGNTDTQYF. CDR3 DNA: TGTGCCAGCAGCTTTAGAGCGGGGGGGAACACAGATACGCAGTATTTT. V is TRBV7-2 and J is TRBJ2-3; 10 bases are a match to TRBD2. The CDR3 sequence is 16 residues long. The V gene's germline CDR1 is SGHTA and CDR2 FQGNSA. V was clipped by 3 bases and J by 2 bases; unmatched bases: 5. Looking up the rest from reference TRBV7-2 and TRBJ2-3 gives the full variable domain: GAGVSQSPSNKVTEKGKDVELRCDPISGHTALYWYRQSLGQGLEFLIYFQGNSAPDKSGLPSDRFSAERTGGSVSTLTIQRTQQEDSAVYLCASSFRAGGNTDTQYFGPGTRLTVL.

The chain joins TRBV4-1 to TRBJ1-5; D is uncertain. V was cut by 1 base and J by 4 bases, with 14 bases left in between. The CDR3 is made up of 16 amino acids. Per germline, CDR1 MGHRA and CDR2 YSYEKL. The CDR3 loop reads CASSQAVGTVNQPQHF. In nucleotides, the CDR3 is TGCGCCAGCAGCCAAGCTGTCGGCACAGTTAATCAGCCCCAGCATTTT.

This clonotype came up a few times. The chain has TRBV14 and TRBJ1-6; TRBD1 aligns across 8 bases. This CDR3 is 14 amino acids long. Germline CDR1 SGHDN, CDR2 FVKESK. The V segment lost 6 bases and the J segment 7 bases; nucleotides outside the gene matches: 5. CDR3 nucleotides: TGTGCCAGCAGGACAGGGGCCTGGAATTCACCCCTCCACTTT. Protein sequence: CASRTGAWNSPLHF.

The chain employs TRBV7-9 and TRBJ2-3; 7 bases line up with TRBD1. Germline V gene lookup returns CDR1 SEHNR and CDR2 FQNEAQ (reference sequence). The CDR3 has 14 residues. Losses at the gene ends were 6 bases for V and 4 bases for J; bases not matched to a gene: 7. CDR3 sequence: CASRDTTGADTQYF. CDR3 nucleotides: TGTGCCAGCAGAGATACCACAGGGGCAGATACGCAGTATTTT.

This clonotype was recorded many times. V gene TRBV5-1 combines with J gene TRBJ2-5; 10 bases line up with TRBD1. V lost 3 bases, J lost 5 bases, and 13 bases stayed unmatched. Per germline, CDR1 SGHRS and CDR2 YFSETQ. The CDR3 covers 17 residues. The CDR3 nucleotides are TGCGCCAGCAGCTGGAAACCCGGACAGGGGGGCGGTGAGACCCAGTACTTC. As protein: CASSWKPGQGGGETQYF.

The V call is TRBV25-1, the J call TRBJ1-3, with D perhaps matching TRBD1 (6 bases). CDR1 is MGHDK and CDR2 is SYGVNS in the germline V gene. V was cut by 2 bases and J by 5 bases, with 13 bases left in between. This CDR3 has 15 amino acids. The CDR3 is CASSEPGQGRNTIYF. The CDR3 DNA is TGTGCCAGCAGTGAACCGGGGCAGGGGAGAAACACCATATATTTT.

The chain is built from TRBV29-1 and TRBJ2-7, with 7 positions matching TRBD2. Germline trimming cut 5 bases from V and 5 bases from J; bases unmatched to any gene: 9. The V gene's germline CDR1 is SQVTM and CDR2 ANQGSEA. The CDR3 contains 13 residues. CDR3 region: CSVSTGRGDEQYV. CDR3 DNA: TGCAGCGTTAGTACCGGCCGGGGGGACGAGCAGTACGTC.

This clonotype was observed a handful of times. The chain employs TRBV6-2 or TRBV6-3 and TRBJ2-7, with D perhaps matching TRBD1 or TRBD2 (5 bases each). Germline CDR1 is MNHEY and CDR2 is SVGEGT. Trimming left V 2 bases short and J 7 bases short, with 18 bases between. The length of the CDR3 is 15 residues. For the CDR3, the DNA is TGTGCCAGCAGTTACCCGGGGACGGGTCTTCGGGAGCAGTACGTC. Protein: CASSYPGTGLREQYV.

The CDR3 loop is CASSGRWASGNTIYF. The CDR3 DNA sequence: TGTGCCAGCAGCGGGCGGTGGGCCTCTGGAAACACCATATATTTT. The chain is built from TRBV7-2 and TRBJ1-3; D unclear. The CDR3 is 15 amino acids. Per germline, CDR1 SGHTA and CDR2 FQGNSA. Trimming pared 5 bases from V and 0 bases from J, leaving 11 bases between.

The chain has TRBV20-1 and TRBJ2-5, with D unclear. V dropped 1 base and J dropped 5 bases, with 5 bases sitting between them. CDR1 is DFQATT and CDR2 is SNEGSKA in the germline V gene (reference sequence). CDR3 size: 11 residues. As DNA, the CDR3 is TGCAGTGCTAGAGTTCAGGAGACCCAGTACTTC. Its protein is CSARVQETQYF.